The present entry profiles one TCR beta chain with its context. Antigen: not known. Clones were sequenced by immunoSEQ multiplex PCR, and TCRdb holds only the in-frame ones, with some missing. This sample carries approximately 130,000 clones, roughly 89% of them seen once, and the ten largest clones take 0.9% to 1.3%. This record belongs to a study of T cell responses to AZD1222 COVID-19 vaccine. Study findings and constraints: It was only after the peak T cell response that any repertoires were sampled.

Trimming took off 4 bases at V and 12 bases at J, with 13 bases between the two ends. The germline V gene has CDR1 MNHEY and CDR2 SVGEGT. This CDR3 is built from 12 residues. Material: peripheral blood, obtained 28 days after the second AZD1222 dose. The chain couples TRBV6-2 or TRBV6-3 to TRBJ2-1; D remains unclear. This sequence was found in an adult who received the AZD1222 COVID-19 vaccine. The DNA of the CDR3 is TGTGCCAGCAGTTTCCCATCCCTGGTGCAGTTCTTC. It yields the protein CASSFPSLVQFF.